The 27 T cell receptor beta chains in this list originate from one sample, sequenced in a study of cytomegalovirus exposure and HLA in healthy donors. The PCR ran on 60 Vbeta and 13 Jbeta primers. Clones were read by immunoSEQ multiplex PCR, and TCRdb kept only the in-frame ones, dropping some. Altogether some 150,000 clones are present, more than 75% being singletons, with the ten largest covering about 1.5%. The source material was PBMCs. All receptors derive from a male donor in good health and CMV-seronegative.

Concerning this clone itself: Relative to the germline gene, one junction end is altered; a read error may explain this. In DNA form, the CDR3 reads TGTGCCAGCAGCCTAGACAGTCGGAGTACCCAGTACTTC. It translates to CASSLDSRSTQYF. The chain combines TRBV11-2 with TRBJ2-5; tentative D call: TRBD1 (5 bases). The CDR3 has 13 amino acids. Germline assignment: CDR1 SGHAT and CDR2 FQNNGV.

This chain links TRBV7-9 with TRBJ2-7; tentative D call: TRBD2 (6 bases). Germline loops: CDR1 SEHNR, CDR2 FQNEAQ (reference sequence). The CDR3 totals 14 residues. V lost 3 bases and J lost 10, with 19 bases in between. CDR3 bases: TGTGCCAGCAGCTTCCTGGGACTTCCCCCTTTACAGTACTTC. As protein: CASSFLGLPPLQYF.

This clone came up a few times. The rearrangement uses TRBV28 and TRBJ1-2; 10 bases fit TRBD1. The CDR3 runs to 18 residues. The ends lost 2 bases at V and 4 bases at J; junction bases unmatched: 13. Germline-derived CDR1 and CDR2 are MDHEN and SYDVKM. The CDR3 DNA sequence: TGTGCCAGCAGTTTACCTCCGGGACAGGGGTTGCTAGGCTATGGCTACACCTTC. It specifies CASSLPPGQGLLGYGYTF.

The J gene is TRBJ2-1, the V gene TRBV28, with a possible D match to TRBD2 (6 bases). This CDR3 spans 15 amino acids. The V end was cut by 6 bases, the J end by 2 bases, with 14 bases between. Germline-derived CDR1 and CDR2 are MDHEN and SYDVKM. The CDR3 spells CASRPRGGTYNEQFF. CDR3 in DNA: TGTGCCAGCAGGCCTAGAGGAGGGACCTACAATGAGCAGTTCTTC.

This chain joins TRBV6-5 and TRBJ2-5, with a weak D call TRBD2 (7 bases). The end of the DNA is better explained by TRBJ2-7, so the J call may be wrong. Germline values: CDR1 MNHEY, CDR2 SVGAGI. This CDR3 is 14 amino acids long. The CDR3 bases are TGTGCCAGCAGTTACGGGAGGGGGGGCTACGAGCAGTACTTC. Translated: CASSYGRGGYEQYF.

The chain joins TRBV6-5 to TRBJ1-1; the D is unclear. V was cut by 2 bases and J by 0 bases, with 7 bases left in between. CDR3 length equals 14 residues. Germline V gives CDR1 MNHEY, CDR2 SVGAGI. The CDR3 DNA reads TGTGCCAGCAGTTACGAGGGTATGAACACTGAAGCTTTCTTT. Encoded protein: CASSYEGMNTEAFF.

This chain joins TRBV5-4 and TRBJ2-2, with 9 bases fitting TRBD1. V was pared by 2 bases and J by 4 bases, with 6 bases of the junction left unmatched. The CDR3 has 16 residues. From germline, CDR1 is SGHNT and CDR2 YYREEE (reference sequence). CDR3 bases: TGTGCCAGCAGCTTCGGGACAGGGTCCTCCACCGGGGAGCTGTTTTTT. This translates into CASSFGTGSSTGELFF.

The CDR3 DNA reads as TGTGCCAGCAGCTTAGATCAGGGACAGGGAGGACATGGCTACACCTTC. Its translation: CASSLDQGQGGHGYTF. The chain uses TRBV11-2 and TRBJ1-2, with 9 positions matching TRBD1. CDR1 SGHAT and CDR2 FQNNGV come from the germline V gene. The V gene end was trimmed by 0 bases and the J gene end by 6 bases; junction bases not matched to a gene: 8. The CDR3 is made up of 16 amino acids.

The CDR3 region is CSVESGGDTGNTIYF. The CDR3 region has the DNA TGCAGCGTTGAGAGTGGGGGGGATACTGGAAACACCATATATTTT. The chain carries TRBV29-1 and TRBJ1-3, with a weak D call TRBD1 (5 bases). The germline V gene has CDR1 SQVTM and CDR2 ANQGSEA. The CDR3 is 15 amino acids. The germline V and J ends were trimmed by 3 bases and 2 bases, with 14 bases remaining between them.

The CDR3 nucleotides are TGCGCCAGCAGCCAAGATCAACAGGGGGATTCACCCCTCCACTTT. It is translated as CASSQDQQGDSPLHF. The chain employs TRBV4-3 and TRBJ1-6; the match to TRBD1 covers 8 bases. With V trimmed by 0 bases and J by 8 bases, 3 bases remained unmatched. The CDR3 consists of 15 residues. The germline V gene has CDR1 LGHNA and CDR2 YSLEER.

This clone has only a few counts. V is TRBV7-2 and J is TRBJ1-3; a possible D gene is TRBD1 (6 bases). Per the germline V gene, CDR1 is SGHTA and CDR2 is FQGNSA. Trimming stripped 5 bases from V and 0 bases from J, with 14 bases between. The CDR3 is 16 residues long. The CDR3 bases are TGTGCCAGCAGCCCCTGGGACAAGAGCTCTGGAAACACCATATATTTT. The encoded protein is CASSPWDKSSGNTIYF.

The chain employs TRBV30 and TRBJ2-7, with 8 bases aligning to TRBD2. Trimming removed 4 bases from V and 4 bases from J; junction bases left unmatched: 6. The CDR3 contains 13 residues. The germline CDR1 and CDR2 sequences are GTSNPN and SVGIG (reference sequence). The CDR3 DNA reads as TGTGCCTGGAAAGTGGCGGGAGGTTACGAGCAGTACTTC. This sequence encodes CAWKVAGGYEQYF.

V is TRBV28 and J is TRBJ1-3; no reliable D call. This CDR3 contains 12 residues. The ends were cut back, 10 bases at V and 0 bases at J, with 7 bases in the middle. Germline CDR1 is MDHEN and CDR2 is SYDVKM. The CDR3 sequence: CATDTSGNTIYF. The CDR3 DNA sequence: TGTGCCACCGACACCTCTGGAAACACCATATATTTT. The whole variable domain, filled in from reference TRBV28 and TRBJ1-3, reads DVKVTQSSRYLVKRTGEKVFLECVQDMDHENMFWYRQDPGLGLRLIYFSYDVKMKEKGDIPEGYSVSREKKERFSLILESASTNQTSMYLCATDTSGNTIYFGEGSWLTVV.

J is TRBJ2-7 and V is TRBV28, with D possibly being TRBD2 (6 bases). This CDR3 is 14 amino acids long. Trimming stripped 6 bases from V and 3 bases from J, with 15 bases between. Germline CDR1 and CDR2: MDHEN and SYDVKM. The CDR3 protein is CASSPPGTYYEQYF. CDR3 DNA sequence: TGTGCCAGCAGCCCGCCCGGGACTTACTACGAGCAGTACTTC.

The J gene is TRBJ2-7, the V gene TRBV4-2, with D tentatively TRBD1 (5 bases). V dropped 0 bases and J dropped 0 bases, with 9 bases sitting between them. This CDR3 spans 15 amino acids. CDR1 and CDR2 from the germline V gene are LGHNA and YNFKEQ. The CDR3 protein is CASSQDWGSSYEQYF. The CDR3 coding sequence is TGTGCCAGCAGCCAAGATTGGGGCTCCTCCTACGAGCAGTACTTC.

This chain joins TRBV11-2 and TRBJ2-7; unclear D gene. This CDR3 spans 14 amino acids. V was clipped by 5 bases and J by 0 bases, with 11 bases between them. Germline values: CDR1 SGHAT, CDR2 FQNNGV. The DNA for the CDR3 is TGTGCCAGCAGCCCTATTACGGGCTCCTACGAGCAGTACTTC. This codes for CASSPITGSYEQYF.

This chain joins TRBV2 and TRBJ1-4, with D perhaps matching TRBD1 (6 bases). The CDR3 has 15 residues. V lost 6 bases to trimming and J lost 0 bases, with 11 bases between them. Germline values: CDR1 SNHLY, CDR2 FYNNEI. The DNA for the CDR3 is TGTGCCAGCAGGAACAGGGATTCAACTAATGAAAAACTGTTTTTT. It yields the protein CASRNRDSTNEKLFF.

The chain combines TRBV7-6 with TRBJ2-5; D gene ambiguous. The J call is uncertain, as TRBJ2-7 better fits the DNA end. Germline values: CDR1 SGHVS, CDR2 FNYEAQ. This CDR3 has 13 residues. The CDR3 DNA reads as TGTGCCAGCAGCTTAGGATTCGACTACGAGCAGTACTTC. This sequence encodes CASSLGFDYEQYF.

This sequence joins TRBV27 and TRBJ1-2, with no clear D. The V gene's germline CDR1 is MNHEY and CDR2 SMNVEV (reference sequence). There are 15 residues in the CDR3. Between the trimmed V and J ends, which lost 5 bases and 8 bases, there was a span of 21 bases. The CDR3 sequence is CASSAHGAYALGYTF. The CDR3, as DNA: TGTGCCAGCAGTGCACACGGAGCGTATGCTTTGGGCTACACCTTC.

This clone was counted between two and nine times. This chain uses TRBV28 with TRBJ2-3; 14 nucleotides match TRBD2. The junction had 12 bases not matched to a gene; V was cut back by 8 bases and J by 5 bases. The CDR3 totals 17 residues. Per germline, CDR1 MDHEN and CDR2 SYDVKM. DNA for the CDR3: TGTGCCAGCTCCCAAGGGGGACTAGCGGGAGTCGTAGATACGCAGTATTTT. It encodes CASSQGGLAGVVDTQYF.

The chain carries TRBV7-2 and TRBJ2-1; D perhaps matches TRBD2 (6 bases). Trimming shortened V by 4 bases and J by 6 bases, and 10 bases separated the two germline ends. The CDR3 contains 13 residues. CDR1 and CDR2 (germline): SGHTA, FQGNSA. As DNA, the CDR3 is TGTGCCAGCAGCTCCGGGAGAGGCAATGAGCAGTTCTTC. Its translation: CASSSGRGNEQFF.

In DNA form, the CDR3 reads TGTGCCAGCAGCCCCGGCGCAGGAGGGGCCCAAGAGACCCAGTACTTC. Its translation is CASSPGAGGAQETQYF. The gene calls are TRBV5-6 and TRBJ2-5; a possible D gene is TRBD2 (6 bases). The CDR3 has 16 residues. The germline gives CDR1 SGHDT, CDR2 YYEEEE. Trimming stripped 4 bases from V and 1 base from J, with 17 bases between.

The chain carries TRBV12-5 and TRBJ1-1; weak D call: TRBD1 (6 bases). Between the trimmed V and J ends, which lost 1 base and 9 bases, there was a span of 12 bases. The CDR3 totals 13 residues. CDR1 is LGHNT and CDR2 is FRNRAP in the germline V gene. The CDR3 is CASGLESQGQAFF. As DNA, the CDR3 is TGTGCTAGTGGTTTGGAGTCACAGGGTCAAGCTTTCTTT. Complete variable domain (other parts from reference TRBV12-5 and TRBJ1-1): DARVTQTPRHKVTEMGQEVTMRCQPILGHNTVFWYRQTMMQGLELLAYFRNRAPLDDSGMPKDRFSAEMPDATLATLKIQPSEPRDSAVYFCASGLESQGQAFFGQGTRLTVV.

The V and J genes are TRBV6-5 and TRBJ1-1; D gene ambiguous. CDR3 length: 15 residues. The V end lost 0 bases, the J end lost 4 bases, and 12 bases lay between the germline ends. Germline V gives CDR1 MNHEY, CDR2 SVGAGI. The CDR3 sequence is CASSYSWTEFTEAFF. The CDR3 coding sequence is TGTGCCAGCAGTTACTCCTGGACTGAATTCACTGAAGCTTTCTTT.

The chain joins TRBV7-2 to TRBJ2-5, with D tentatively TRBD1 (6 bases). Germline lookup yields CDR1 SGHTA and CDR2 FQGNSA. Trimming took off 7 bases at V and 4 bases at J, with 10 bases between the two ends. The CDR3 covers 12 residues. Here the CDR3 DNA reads TGTGCCAGCACTCCCAGGGGAGAGACCCAGTACTTC. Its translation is CASTPRGETQYF.

CDR3 loop: CASSPVLNEKLFF. For the CDR3, the DNA is TGTGCCAGCTCACCAGTCCTAAATGAAAAACTGTTTTTT. The rearrangement links TRBV18 to TRBJ1-4; D gene ambiguous. CDR1 and CDR2 from the germline V gene are KGHSH and LQKENI. Trimming removed 2 bases from V and 5 bases from J, with 6 bases in between. The CDR3 sequence is 13 residues long.

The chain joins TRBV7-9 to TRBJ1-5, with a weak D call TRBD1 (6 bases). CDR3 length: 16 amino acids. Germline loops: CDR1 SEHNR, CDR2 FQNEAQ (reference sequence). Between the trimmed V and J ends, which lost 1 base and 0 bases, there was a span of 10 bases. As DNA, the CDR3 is TGTGCCAGCAGCTTAGGGGCAGGGGATAGCAATCAGCCCCAGCATTTT. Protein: CASSLGAGDSNQPQHF. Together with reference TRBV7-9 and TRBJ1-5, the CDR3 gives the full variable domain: DTGVSQNPRHKITKRGQNVTFRCDPISEHNRLYWYRQTLGQGPEFLTYFQNEAQLEKSRLLSDRFSAERPKGSFSTLEIQRTEQGDSAMYLCASSLGAGDSNQPQHFGDGTRLSIL.